This TCR beta chain was recovered during a study of regulatory T cells in long-lasting Graves disease. Time point given: newly diagnosed GD, antithyroid drugs for less than 3 months. RNA isolated from PBMCs was used to make the TCR library. Approximately 8.2-milliliter peripheral blood samples went into EDTA tubes. CDR3 length: 11 residues. Trimming pared 11 bases from V and 0 bases from J, leaving 7 bases between. Germline loops: CDR1 ENHRY, CDR2 SYGVKD. Relying on iRepertoire HTBI primers and Arm-PCR of CDR3 regions, the team built TCR beta libraries. TCRdb ran MiXCR on the multiplex PCR reads and lists one entry per CDR3 protein. Here the sample spans 360,000 or so distinct CDR3 sequences, 10% to 15% being singletons. This clonotype was counted many times. These data were likewise used in another study, on T cells in Graves' hyperthyroidism and ophthalmopathy.

The chain joins TRBV10-3 to TRBJ1-1, with no clear D. The clonotype was recovered from a woman in her late teens or twenties with Graves disease. This specimen was peripheral blood mononuclear cells (PBMCs), taken at new diagnosis, from a patient treated with antithyroid drugs. DNA of the CDR3: TGTGCCGGTGGAATGAACACTGAAGCTTTCTTT. Its protein is CAGGMNTEAFF.